Presented here are 18 T cell receptor beta chains from one specimen sequenced in a study of T cells in Graves' hyperthyroidism and ophthalmopathy. It was RNA transcripts that yielded the amplified TCR beta CDR3 regions. The study used the HTBI primer set for a first-round RT-PCR of the TCR CDR3. Via MiXCR, TCRdb re-called the multiplex PCR reads, giving one row per CDR3 protein. The sample yields around 280,000 distinct CDR3 sequences, approximately 14% seen once. Material: blood. These receptors were collected from a woman aged 40 to 50 with Graves' hyperthyroidism.

This clonotype was seen many times. The V and J genes are TRBV30 and TRBJ1-2, with D hard to call. This CDR3 spans 13 amino acids. Germline V lookup: CDR1 GTSNPN, CDR2 SVGIG (reference sequence). The V gene lost 4 bases and the J gene lost 4 bases, with 13 bases spanning the gap. The CDR3 protein is CAWNVGGGYGYTF. CDR3 coding DNA: TGTGCCTGGAACGTTGGCGGCGGCTATGGCTACACCTTC. Complete variable domain (other parts from reference TRBV30 and TRBJ1-2): SQTIHQWPATLVQPVGSPLSLECTVEGTSNPNLYWYRQAAGRGLQLLFYSVGIGQISSEVPQNLSASRPQDRQFILSSKKLLLSDSGFYLCAWNVGGGYGYTFGSGTRLTVV.

This clonotype has a count of ten or more. The V call is TRBV6-1, the J call TRBJ1-1, with TRBD1 matching 7 bases. CDR1 is MNHNS, CDR2 SASEGT, per germline. With V trimmed by 8 bases and J by 5 bases, 14 bases remained unmatched. CDR3 size: 15 residues. For the CDR3, the DNA is TGTGCCAGCCGTCACCTAGACAGGGAGGTTACTGAAGCTTTCTTT. Protein sequence: CASRHLDREVTEAFF.

This clonotype was seen at least ten times. The chain links TRBV12-3 or TRBV12-4 to TRBJ2-5; 10 bases line up with TRBD1. The CDR3 length is 15 residues. The V gene end was trimmed by 5 bases and the J gene end by 3 bases; junction bases not matched to a gene: 6. CDR3 bases: TGTGCCAGCAGTCAGGACAGGGGGACGAAAGAGACCCAGTACTTC. Protein product: CASSQDRGTKETQYF.

The gene calls are TRBV5-1 and TRBJ2-5; no definite D call. Deletions cut 2 bases from V and 6 bases from J, with 5 bases between. Per the germline V gene, CDR1 is SGHRS and CDR2 is YFSETQ. This CDR3 spans 11 amino acids. The chain's CDR3 is CASSFLKTQYF. CDR3 in DNA: TGCGCCAGCAGCTTCCTGAAGACCCAGTACTTC.

This clonotype was detected ten times or more. V usage is TRBV12-3 or TRBV12-4 and J usage is TRBJ2-7; 7 nucleotides match TRBD1. V shed 5 bases, J shed 5 bases, and the junction held 9 bases outside the gene matches. This CDR3 comprises 14 residues. In nucleotides, the CDR3 is TGTGCCAGCAGTCCCCGGGACAGTCCCAACGAGCAGTACTTC. It encodes CASSPRDSPNEQYF.

The sample holds many counts of this clonotype. The chain carries TRBV7-8 and TRBJ1-2; maybe TRBD1 (5 bases). The CDR3 has 14 residues. V lost 0 bases and J 6 bases, leaving 11 bases between the germline ends. Germline V gene sequence: CDR1 SGHVS, CDR2 FQNEAQ. CDR3 loop: CASSLAGLRNGYTF. Written as DNA, the CDR3 is TGTGCCAGCAGCTTAGCGGGACTTAGAAATGGCTACACCTTC.

The DNA of the CDR3 is TGTGCCAGCAGCGCCCCGACAGCCCTCACAGATACGCAGTATTTT. Amino acids: CASSAPTALTDTQYF. The V gene is TRBV28, the J gene TRBJ2-3, with D perhaps matching TRBD1 (5 bases). The germline V gene encodes CDR1 MDHEN and CDR2 SYDVKM. This CDR3 contains 15 residues. Trimming stripped 6 bases from V and 2 bases from J, with 15 bases between.

The genes are TRBV6-1 and TRBJ1-5; D gene uncertain. Trimming left V 7 bases short and J 7 bases short, with 14 bases between. This CDR3 region has 13 residues. Germline lookup yields CDR1 MNHNS and CDR2 SASEGT. CDR3 sequence (DNA): TGTGCCAGCATGGAGCAGGTAGGACAGCCCCAGCATTTT. Residues: CASMEQVGQPQHF.

A word on this clonotype: Being one base from a much bigger clone, this may be a read error. CDR3 amino acids: CASSFLPTAGGSSYNEQFF. The CDR3 DNA sequence: TGTGCCAGCAGTTTCCTCCCGACAGCGGGAGGTAGCTCCTACAATGAGCAGTTCTTC. The V call is TRBV27, the J call TRBJ2-1; 9 bases align to TRBD2. In germline, CDR1 is MNHEY, CDR2 SMNVEV (reference sequence). Trimming removed 3 bases from V and 0 bases from J; junction bases left unmatched: 12. The CDR3 runs 19 residues.

This clonotype occurred many times. The chain is built from TRBV28 and TRBJ2-3; D is perhaps TRBD1 (6 bases). Germline V CDR1 and CDR2: MDHEN, SYDVKM. The V end was cut by 3 bases, the J end by 1 base, with 14 bases between. The CDR3 contains 16 residues. The CDR3 region is CASSFLGAQGTDTQYF. The CDR3 nucleotides read TGTGCCAGCAGTTTTTTGGGGGCGCAGGGCACAGATACGCAGTATTTT.

This clonotype was counted only a few times. The chain uses TRBV3-1 and TRBJ2-5, with 11 bases identical to TRBD2. The CDR3 extends over 16 amino acids. J lost 2 bases, V lost 5 bases, and 7 bases had no gene match. The germline gives CDR1 LGHDT, CDR2 YNNKEL (reference sequence). CDR3 DNA sequence: TGTGCCAGCAGCGTCCGGACTAGCGGGTCTCAAGAGACCCAGTACTTC. Encoded protein: CASSVRTSGSQETQYF.

The table lists this clonotype with a few counts. V is TRBV28 and J is TRBJ2-4; D assignment may be TRBD1 or TRBD2 (5 bases each). Trimming cost V 7 bases and J 10 bases, with 23 bases left between them. The germline CDR1 and CDR2 sequences are MDHEN and SYDVKM. The CDR3 totals 15 residues. In nucleotides, the CDR3 is TGTGCCAGCAAGAAGGTCCGGCCCTTTGGGGGAATTCAGTACTTC. This codes for CASKKVRPFGGIQYF. Full variable domain (rest looked up from reference TRBV28 and TRBJ2-4): DVKVTQSSRYLVKRTGEKVFLECVQDMDHENMFWYRQDPGLGLRLIYFSYDVKMKEKGDIPEGYSVSREKKERFSLILESASTNQTSMYLCASKKVRPFGGIQYFGAGTRLSVL.

This clonotype was seen many times. This chain links TRBV28 with TRBJ2-4, with 13 bases aligning to TRBD2. Germline loops: CDR1 MDHEN, CDR2 SYDVKM. J lost 7 bases, V lost 5 bases, and 5 bases had no gene match. The length of the CDR3 is 15 residues. DNA for the CDR3: TGTGCCAGCAGTCCAGAGGGACTAGCGGGGAACATTCAGTACTTC. Translating it yields CASSPEGLAGNIQYF.

This chain connects TRBV10-3 to TRBJ2-7; a weak D match, TRBD1 (5 bases). V was cut by 8 bases and J by 5 bases, with 10 bases left in between. The CDR3 consists of 11 residues. Germline assignment: CDR1 ENHRY and CDR2 SYGVKD. For the CDR3, the DNA is TGTGCCATCGGCAGGGCCCACGAGCAGTACTTC. It is translated as CAIGRAHEQYF.

V is TRBV19 and J is TRBJ2-7, with TRBD1 matching over 7 bases. Germline CDR1 LNHDA, CDR2 SQIVND (reference sequence). This CDR3 contains 16 residues. With V trimmed by 4 bases and J by 0 bases, 9 bases remained unmatched. In nucleotides, the CDR3 is TGTGCCAGTAGTAGGGGTTACAGGGGCGTCTCCTACGAGCAGTACTTC. This encodes CASSRGYRGVSYEQYF.

This clonotype was seen more than once but under ten times. The chain uses TRBV20-1 and TRBJ1-2; TRBD1 is a possible D gene (5 bases). V was pared by 6 bases and J by 8 bases, with 22 bases between. The germline V gene encodes CDR1 DFQATT and CDR2 SNEGSKA (reference sequence). The CDR3 runs 14 residues. CDR3 sequence (DNA): TGCAGTGCCATGGGGCGGGGCGGCCGAATAGGCTACACCTTC. Translation gives CSAMGRGGRIGYTF.

The chain couples TRBV6-1 to TRBJ2-7, with D possibly TRBD2 on 5 matching bases. Trimming cost V 1 base and J 3 bases, with 10 bases left between them. The germline V gene has CDR1 MNHNS and CDR2 SASEGT. This CDR3 has 14 residues. CDR3: CASSEGASYYEQYF. The DNA of the CDR3 is TGTGCCAGCAGTGAAGGAGCTAGCTACTACGAGCAGTACTTC.

In its sample, this clonotype was seen many times. V and J are TRBV7-9 and TRBJ1-1, with 7 bases lining up with TRBD1. The CDR3 runs to 14 residues. Germline V gene lookup returns CDR1 SEHNR and CDR2 FQNEAQ (reference sequence). V lost 4 bases, J lost 5 bases, and 7 bases stayed unmatched. CDR3 in DNA: TGTGCCAGCAGCTCGGACAGGATGGGGACTGAAGCTTTCTTT. Its translation: CASSSDRMGTEAFF.